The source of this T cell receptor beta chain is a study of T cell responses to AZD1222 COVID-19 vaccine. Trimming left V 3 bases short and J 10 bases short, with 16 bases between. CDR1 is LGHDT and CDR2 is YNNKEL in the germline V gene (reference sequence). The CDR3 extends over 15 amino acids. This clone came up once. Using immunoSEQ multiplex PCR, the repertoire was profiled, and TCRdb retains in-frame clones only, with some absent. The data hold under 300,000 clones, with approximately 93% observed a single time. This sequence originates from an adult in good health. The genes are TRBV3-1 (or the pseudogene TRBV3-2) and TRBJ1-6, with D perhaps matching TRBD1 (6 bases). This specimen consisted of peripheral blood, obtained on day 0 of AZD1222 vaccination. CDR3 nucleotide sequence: TGTGCCAGCAGCCATCCAGGGGAGGGAAAGTCACCCCTCCACTTT. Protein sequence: CASSHPGEGKSPLHF.